This TCR beta chain came from a study of blood T cell repertoires in COVID-19. Whole-study context: Acute-phase and convalescent COVID-19 samples originated in the United States, Italy and Spain.

Original data processing: Amplification of reference gene primers provided the estimated nucleated cell counts. Sequencing was performed with immunoSEQ multiplex PCR; in TCRdb, only in-frame clones are kept and a portion is missing. That table supplies the V and J calls and clone size; D and trimming were determined from the DNA. The data contain roughly 40,000 clones, more than 75% of them singletons. CDR3 length equals 14 residues. Trimming removed 0 bases at V and 5 bases at J, with 13 bases between. Germline-derived CDR1 and CDR2 are GTSNPN and SVGIG (reference sequence). The sequencing sample was made of peripheral blood. The TCR originated in a man aged 70 or older with acute or convalescent COVID-19. The chain combines TRBV30 with TRBJ2-5, with D perhaps matching TRBD2 (6 bases). CDR3 sequence: CAWSVGGKRETQYF. The CDR3, as DNA: TGTGCCTGGAGTGTAGGAGGGAAAAGGGAGACCCAGTACTTC.